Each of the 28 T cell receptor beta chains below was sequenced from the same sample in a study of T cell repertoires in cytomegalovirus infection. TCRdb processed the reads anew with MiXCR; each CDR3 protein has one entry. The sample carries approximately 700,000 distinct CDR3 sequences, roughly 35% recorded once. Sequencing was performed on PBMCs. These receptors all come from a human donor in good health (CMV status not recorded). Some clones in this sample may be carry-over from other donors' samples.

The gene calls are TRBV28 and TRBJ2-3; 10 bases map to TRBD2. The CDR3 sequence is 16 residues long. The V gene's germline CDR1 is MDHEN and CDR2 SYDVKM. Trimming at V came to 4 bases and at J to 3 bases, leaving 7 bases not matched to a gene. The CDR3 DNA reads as TGTGCCAGCAGTTCTCCTAGCGGGGGCATGACAGATACGCAGTATTTT. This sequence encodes CASSSPSGGMTDTQYF.

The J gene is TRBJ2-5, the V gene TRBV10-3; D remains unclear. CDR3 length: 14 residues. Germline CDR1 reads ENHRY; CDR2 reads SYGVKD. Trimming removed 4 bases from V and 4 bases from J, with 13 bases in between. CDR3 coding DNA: TGTGCCATCAGTGGGGTCGCAAGAGGAGAGACCCAGTACTTC. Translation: CAISGVARGETQYF.

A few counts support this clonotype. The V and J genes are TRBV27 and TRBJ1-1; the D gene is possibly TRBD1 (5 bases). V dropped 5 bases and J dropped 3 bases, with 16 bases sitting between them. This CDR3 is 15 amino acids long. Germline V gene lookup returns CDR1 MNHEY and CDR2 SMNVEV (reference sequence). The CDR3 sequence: CASSRPGARDTEAFF. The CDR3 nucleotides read TGTGCCAGCAGTCGTCCCGGGGCTCGGGACACTGAAGCTTTCTTT.

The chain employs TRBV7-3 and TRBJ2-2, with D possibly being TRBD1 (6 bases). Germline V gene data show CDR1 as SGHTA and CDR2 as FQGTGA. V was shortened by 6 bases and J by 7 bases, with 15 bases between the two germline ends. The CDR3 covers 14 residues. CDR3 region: CASSLQGPSGELFF. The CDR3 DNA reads TGTGCCAGCAGTTTGCAGGGGCCGAGCGGGGAGCTGTTTTTT. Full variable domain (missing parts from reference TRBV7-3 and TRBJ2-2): GAGVSQTPSNKVTEKGKYVELRCDPISGHTALYWYRQSLGQGPEFLIYFQGTGAADDSGLPNDRFFAVRPEGSVSTLKIQRTERGDSAVYLCASSLQGPSGELFFGEGSRLTVL.

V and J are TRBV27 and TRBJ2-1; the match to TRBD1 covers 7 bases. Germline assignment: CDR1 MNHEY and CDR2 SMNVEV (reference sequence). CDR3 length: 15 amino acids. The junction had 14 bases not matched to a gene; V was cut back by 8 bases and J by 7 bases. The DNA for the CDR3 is TGTGCCAGCCGCCGAGGGGGCCCAGGTGTAAATGAGCAGTTCTTC. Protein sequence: CASRRGGPGVNEQFF.

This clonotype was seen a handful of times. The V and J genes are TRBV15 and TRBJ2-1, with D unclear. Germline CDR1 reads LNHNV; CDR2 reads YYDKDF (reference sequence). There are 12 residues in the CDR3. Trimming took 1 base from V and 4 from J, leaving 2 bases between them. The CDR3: CATSRAYNEQFF. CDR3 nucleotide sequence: TGTGCCACCAGCAGAGCATACAATGAGCAGTTCTTC.

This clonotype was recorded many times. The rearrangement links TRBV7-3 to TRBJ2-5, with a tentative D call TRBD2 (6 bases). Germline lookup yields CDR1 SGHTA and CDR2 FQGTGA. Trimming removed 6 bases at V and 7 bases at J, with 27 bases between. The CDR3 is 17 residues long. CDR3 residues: CASSFSSGDSSAGTQYF. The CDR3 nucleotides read TGTGCCAGCAGTTTTTCCTCGGGGGACTCCTCTGCTGGGACCCAGTACTTC.

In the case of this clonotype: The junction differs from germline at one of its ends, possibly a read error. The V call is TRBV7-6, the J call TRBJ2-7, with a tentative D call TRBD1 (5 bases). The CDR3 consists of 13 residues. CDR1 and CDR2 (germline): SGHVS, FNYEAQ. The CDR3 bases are TGTGCCAGAAGCTTAGGACAAGCCTACGATAGGTACTTC. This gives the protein CARSLGQAYDRYF. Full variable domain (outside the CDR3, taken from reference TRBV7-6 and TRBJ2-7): GAGVSQSPRYKVTKRGQDVALRCDPISGHVSLYWYRQALGQGPEFLTYFNYEAQQDKSGLPNDRFSAERPEGSISTLTIQRTEQRDSAMYRCARSLGQAYDRYFGPGTRLTVT.

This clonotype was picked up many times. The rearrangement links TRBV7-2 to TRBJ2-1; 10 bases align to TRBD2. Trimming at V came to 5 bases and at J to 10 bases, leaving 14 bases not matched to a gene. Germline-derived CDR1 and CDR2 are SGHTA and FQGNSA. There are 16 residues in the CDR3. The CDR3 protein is CASSRTGTSVTLEQFF. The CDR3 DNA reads TGTGCCAGCAGCCGGACCGGGACTAGCGTAACTTTGGAGCAGTTCTTC. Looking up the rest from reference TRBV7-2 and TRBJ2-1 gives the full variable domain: GAGVSQSPSNKVTEKGKDVELRCDPISGHTALYWYRQSLGQGLEFLIYFQGNSAPDKSGLPSDRFSAERTGGSVSTLTIQRTQQEDSAVYLCASSRTGTSVTLEQFFGPGTRLTVL.

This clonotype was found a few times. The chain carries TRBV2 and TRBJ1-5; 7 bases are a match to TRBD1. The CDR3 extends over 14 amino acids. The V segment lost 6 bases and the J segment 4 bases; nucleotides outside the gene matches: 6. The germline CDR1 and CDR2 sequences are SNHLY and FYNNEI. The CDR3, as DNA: TGTGCCAGCAGACCCGGACAGGAAAATCAGCCCCAGCATTTT. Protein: CASRPGQENQPQHF.

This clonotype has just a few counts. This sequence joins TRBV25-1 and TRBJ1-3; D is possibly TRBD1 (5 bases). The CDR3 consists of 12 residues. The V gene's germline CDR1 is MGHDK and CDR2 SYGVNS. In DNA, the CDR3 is TGTGCTTCGGGAGGGGCTCGAAACACCATATATTTT. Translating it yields CASGGARNTIYF.

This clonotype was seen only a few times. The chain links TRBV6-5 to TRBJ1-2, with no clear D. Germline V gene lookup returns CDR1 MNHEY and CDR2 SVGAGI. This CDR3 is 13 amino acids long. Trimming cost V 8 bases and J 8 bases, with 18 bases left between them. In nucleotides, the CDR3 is TGTGCCAGCCTCGGACGGAGCAAAAGAGGCTACACCTTC. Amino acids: CASLGRSKRGYTF.

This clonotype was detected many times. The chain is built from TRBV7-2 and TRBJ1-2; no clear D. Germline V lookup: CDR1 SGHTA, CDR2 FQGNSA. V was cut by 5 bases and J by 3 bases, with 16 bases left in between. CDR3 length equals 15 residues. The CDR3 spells CASSRDTRRDYGYTF. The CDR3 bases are TGTGCCAGCAGCCGGGATACTCGGAGGGACTATGGCTACACCTTC.

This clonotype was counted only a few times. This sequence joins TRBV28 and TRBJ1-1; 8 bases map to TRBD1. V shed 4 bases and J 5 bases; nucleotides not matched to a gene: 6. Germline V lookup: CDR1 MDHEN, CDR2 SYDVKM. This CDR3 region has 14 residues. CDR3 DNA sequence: TGTGCCAGCAGTTCTTCAGGGGGCTGGACTGAAGCTTTCTTT. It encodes CASSSSGGWTEAFF.

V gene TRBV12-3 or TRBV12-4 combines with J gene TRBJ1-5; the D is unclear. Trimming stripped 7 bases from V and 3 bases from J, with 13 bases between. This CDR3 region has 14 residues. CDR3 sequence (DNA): TGTGCCAGCACCATTGGCCAGTTCAATCAGCCCCAGCATTTT. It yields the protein CASTIGQFNQPQHF.

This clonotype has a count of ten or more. The CDR3 region has the DNA TGTGCCAGCAGCTTAGGAGGAAACATTCAGTACTTC. Its translation: CASSLGGNIQYF. The chain carries TRBV7-2 and TRBJ2-4; the D is unclear. V lost 1 base, J lost 6 bases, and 4 bases lay in between. CDR1 is SGHTA, CDR2 FQGNSA, per germline. This CDR3 region has 12 residues.

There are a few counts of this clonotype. CDR3 in amino acids: CASSLEATQTRTGELFF. Written as DNA, the CDR3 is TGTGCCAGCAGCTTAGAAGCCACACAGACAAGGACCGGGGAGCTGTTTTTT. This sequence joins TRBV7-6 and TRBJ2-2; D is ambiguous. This CDR3 has 17 amino acids. The V gene's germline CDR1 is SGHVS and CDR2 FNYEAQ. With 1 base removed from V and 5 bases from J, the gap between germline ends came to 17 bases.

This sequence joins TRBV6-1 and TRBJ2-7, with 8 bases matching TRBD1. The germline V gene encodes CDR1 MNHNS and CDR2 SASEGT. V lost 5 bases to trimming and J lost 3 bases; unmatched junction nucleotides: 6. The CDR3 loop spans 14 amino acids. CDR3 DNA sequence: TGTGCCAGCAGTTCGTCAGGGGGCCTCTACGAGCAGTACTTC. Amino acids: CASSSSGGLYEQYF.

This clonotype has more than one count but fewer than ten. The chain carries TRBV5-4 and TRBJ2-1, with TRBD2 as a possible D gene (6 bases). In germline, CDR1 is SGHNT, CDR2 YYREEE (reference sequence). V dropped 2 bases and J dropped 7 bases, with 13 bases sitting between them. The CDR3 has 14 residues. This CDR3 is CASSFPTSGNEQFF. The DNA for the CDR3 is TGTGCCAGCAGCTTCCCGACTAGTGGGAATGAGCAGTTCTTC.

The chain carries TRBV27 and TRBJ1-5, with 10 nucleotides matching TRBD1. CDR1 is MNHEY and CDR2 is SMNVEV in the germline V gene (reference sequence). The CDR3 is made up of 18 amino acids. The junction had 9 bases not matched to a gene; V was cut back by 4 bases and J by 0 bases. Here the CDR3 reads CASSSGQGRLYSNQPQHF. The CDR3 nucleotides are TGTGCCAGCAGTTCGGGACAGGGGAGGCTTTATAGCAATCAGCCCCAGCATTTT.

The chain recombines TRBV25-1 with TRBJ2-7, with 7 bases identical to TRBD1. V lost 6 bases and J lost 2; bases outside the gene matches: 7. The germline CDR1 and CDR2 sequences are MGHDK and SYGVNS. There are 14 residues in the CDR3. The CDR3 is CASRERQGTYEQYF. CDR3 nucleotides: TGTGCCAGCAGGGAAAGACAGGGCACCTACGAGCAGTACTTC.

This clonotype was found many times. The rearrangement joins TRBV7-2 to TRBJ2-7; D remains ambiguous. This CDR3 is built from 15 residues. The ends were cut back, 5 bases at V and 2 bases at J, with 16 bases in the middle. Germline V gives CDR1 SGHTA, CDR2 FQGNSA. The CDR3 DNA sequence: TGTGCCAGCAGCCTATCGCTACGGTCGACCTACGAGCAGTACTTC. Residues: CASSLSLRSTYEQYF.

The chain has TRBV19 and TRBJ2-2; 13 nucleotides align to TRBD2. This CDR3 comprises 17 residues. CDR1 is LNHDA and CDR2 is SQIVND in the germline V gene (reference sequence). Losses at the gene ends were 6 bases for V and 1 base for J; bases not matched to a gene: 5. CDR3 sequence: CASSMTSGRLNTGELFF. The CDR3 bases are TGTGCCAGTAGCATGACTAGCGGGAGGTTGAACACCGGGGAGCTGTTTTTT. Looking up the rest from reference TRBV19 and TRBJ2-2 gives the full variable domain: DGGITQSPKYLFRKEGQNVTLSCEQNLNHDAMYWYRQDPGQGLRLIYYSQIVNDFQKGDIAEGYSVSREKKESFPLTVTSAQKNPTAFYLCASSMTSGRLNTGELFFGEGSRLTVL.

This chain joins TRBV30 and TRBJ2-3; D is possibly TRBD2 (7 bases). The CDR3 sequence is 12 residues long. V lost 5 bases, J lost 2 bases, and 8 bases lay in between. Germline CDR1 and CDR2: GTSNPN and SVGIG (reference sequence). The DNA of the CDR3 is TGTGCCTGGGGGGGGGCCACAGATACGCAGTATTTT. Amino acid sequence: CAWGGATDTQYF. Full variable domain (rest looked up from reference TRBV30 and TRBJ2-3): SQTIHQWPATLVQPVGSPLSLECTVEGTSNPNLYWYRQAAGRGLQLLFYSVGIGQISSEVPQNLSASRPQDRQFILSSKKLLLSDSGFYLCAWGGATDTQYFGPGTRLTVL.

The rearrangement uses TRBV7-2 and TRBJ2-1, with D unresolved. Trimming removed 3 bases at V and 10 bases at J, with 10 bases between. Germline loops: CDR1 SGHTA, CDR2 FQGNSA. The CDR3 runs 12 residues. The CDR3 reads CASSFPYREQFF. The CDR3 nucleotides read TGTGCCAGCAGCTTCCCCTACCGCGAGCAGTTCTTC.

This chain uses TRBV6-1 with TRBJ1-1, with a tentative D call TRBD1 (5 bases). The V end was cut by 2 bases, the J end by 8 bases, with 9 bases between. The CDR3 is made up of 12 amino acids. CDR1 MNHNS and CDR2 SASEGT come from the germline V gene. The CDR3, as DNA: TGTGCCAGCAGTGAATTCAGGGTAGAAGCTTTCTTT. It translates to CASSEFRVEAFF.

CDR3 residues: CSARGQRDRRSYEQYF. CDR3 sequence (DNA): TGCAGTGCTAGAGGCCAACGGGACAGAAGATCCTACGAGCAGTACTTC. The chain joins TRBV20-1 to TRBJ2-7, with 7 bases matching TRBD1. The V gene's germline CDR1 is DFQATT and CDR2 SNEGSKA (reference sequence). The CDR3 consists of 16 residues. The V segment lost 1 base and the J segment 1 base; nucleotides outside the gene matches: 10.

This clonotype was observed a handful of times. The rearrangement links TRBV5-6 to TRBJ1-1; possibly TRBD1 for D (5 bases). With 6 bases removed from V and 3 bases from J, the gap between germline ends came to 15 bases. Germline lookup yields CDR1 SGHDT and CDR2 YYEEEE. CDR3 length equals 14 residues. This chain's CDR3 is CASTAGPPDTEAFF. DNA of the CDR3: TGTGCCAGCACCGCGGGGCCCCCTGACACTGAAGCTTTCTTT. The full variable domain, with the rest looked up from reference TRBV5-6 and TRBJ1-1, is DAGVTQSPTHLIKTRGQQVTLRCSPKSGHDTVSWYQQALGQGPQFIFQYYEEEERQRGNFPDRFSGHQFPNYSSELNVNALLLGDSALYLCASTAGPPDTEAFFGQGTRLTVV.